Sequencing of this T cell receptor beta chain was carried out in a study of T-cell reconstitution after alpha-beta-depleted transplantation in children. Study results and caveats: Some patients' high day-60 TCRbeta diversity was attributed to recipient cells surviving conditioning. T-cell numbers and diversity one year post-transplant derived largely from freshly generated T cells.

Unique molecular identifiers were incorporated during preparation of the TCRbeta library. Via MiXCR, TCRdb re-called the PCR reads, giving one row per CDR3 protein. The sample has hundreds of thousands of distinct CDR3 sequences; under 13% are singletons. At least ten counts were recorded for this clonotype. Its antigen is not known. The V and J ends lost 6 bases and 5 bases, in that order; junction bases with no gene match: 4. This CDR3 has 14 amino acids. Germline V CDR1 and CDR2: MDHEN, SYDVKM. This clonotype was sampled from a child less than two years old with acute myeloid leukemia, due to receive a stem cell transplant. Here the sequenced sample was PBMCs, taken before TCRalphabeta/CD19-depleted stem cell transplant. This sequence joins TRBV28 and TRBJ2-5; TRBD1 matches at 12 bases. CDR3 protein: CASRGQGAVETQYF. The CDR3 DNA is TGTGCCAGCAGGGGACAGGGGGCCGTGGAGACCCAGTACTTC.